The sequence of this TCR beta chain was determined in a study of technical replicates of blood from a handful of donors. TCRdb's copy holds only in-frame clones and misses some; the assay was immunoSEQ multiplex PCR. Here the sample spans some 54,000 clones, around 95% being singletons. The receptor was derived from a human donor in good health. Some clones in this sample may be carry-over from other donors' samples. The specimen was PBMCs.

CDR3 in amino acids: CASSKQGNGYTF. The CDR3 nucleotides read TGTGCCAGCAGTAAACAGGGGAATGGCTACACCTTC. This chain joins TRBV6-6 and TRBJ1-2, with 7 bases that match TRBD1. J lost 6 bases, V lost 5 bases, and 3 bases had no gene match. The CDR3 runs to 12 residues. Per germline, CDR1 MNHNY and CDR2 SVGAGI (reference sequence).